What follows are 17 T cell receptor beta chains derived from one specimen sequenced in a study of metastatic and nonmetastatic thyroid tumors. TCRdb called clones again from the PCR reads with MiXCR. This table has some 22,000 clones, 24% appearing once. None of the patients had undergone any treatment ahead of thyroid surgery. The specimen sequenced was tumor tissue. The source is a male donor with papillary thyroid cancer or a benign thyroid nodule (not recorded which). Some clones in this sample may be carry-over from other donors' samples.

This clone was counted ten times or more. This rearrangement joins TRBV7-2 to TRBJ2-1; no definite D call. The V and J ends lost 5 bases and 8 bases respectively, with 13 bases between them. CDR1 is SGHTA and CDR2 is FQGNSA in the germline V gene. CDR3 length equals 13 residues. This CDR3 reads CASSPVKGYEQFF. The DNA for the CDR3 is TGTGCCAGCAGCCCAGTCAAAGGCTATGAGCAGTTCTTC. Looking up the rest from reference TRBV7-2 and TRBJ2-1 gives the full variable domain: GAGVSQSPSNKVTEKGKDVELRCDPISGHTALYWYRQSLGQGLEFLIYFQGNSAPDKSGLPSDRFSAERTGGSVSTLTIQRTQQEDSAVYLCASSPVKGYEQFFGPGTRLTVL.

This clone is labeled as medium-sized. Other DNA sequences in the same sample also yield this CDR3. The V and J genes are TRBV12-3 or TRBV12-4 and TRBJ2-1; no clear D. The CDR3 is made up of 13 amino acids. Trimming shortened V by 2 bases and J by 4 bases, and 6 bases separated the two germline ends. The CDR3 loop is CASSLSLYNEQFF. The CDR3 bases are TGTGCCAGCAGTTTATCACTTTACAATGAGCAGTTCTTC.

This clone was seen at least ten times. The chain couples TRBV5-1 to TRBJ1-1; D ambiguous. V lost 2 bases, J lost 1 base, and 3 bases lay in between. The CDR3 spans 12 residues. Germline V CDR1 and CDR2: SGHRS, YFSETQ. The CDR3 region has the DNA TGCGCCAGCAGCTTCGGGAACACTGAAGCTTTCTTT. The encoded protein is CASSFGNTEAFF.

This clone came up many times. This chain links TRBV20-1 with TRBJ2-3, with D perhaps assigned TRBD1 or TRBD2 (5 bases each). CDR3 length: 17 amino acids. Trimming took 7 bases from V and 5 from J, leaving 28 bases between them. Germline assignment: CDR1 DFQATT and CDR2 SNEGSKA (reference sequence). CDR3: CSVQPRDFFPRGDTQYF. Here the CDR3 DNA reads TGCAGTGTCCAGCCTCGGGATTTTTTCCCAAGGGGAGATACGCAGTATTTT.

This clone was seen a handful of times. The V and J genes are TRBV28 and TRBJ1-3; maybe TRBD1 (6 bases). The CDR3 is 16 amino acids. Trimming removed 6 bases at V and 1 base at J, with 16 bases between. Germline V gene data show CDR1 as MDHEN and CDR2 as SYDVKM. DNA of the CDR3: TGTGCCAGCAGCCGGTACAGGGAATTTTCTGGAAACACCATATATTTT. Translated, it gives CASSRYREFSGNTIYF. The complete variable domain, with remaining parts taken from reference TRBV28 and TRBJ1-3, reads DVKVTQSSRYLVKRTGEKVFLECVQDMDHENMFWYRQDPGLGLRLIYFSYDVKMKEKGDIPEGYSVSREKKERFSLILESASTNQTSMYLCASSRYREFSGNTIYFGEGSWLTVV.

This clone showed up just a few times. The chain joins TRBV10-2 to TRBJ2-7, with D perhaps assigned TRBD1 or TRBD2 (5 bases each). V shed 4 bases and J shed 3 bases, with 13 bases lying between them. Germline CDR1 reads WSHSY; CDR2 reads SAAADI. CDR3 length: 14 residues. The CDR3 loop is CASSGDLENYEQYF. CDR3 nucleotide sequence: TGCGCCAGCAGTGGGGACCTAGAGAACTACGAGCAGTACTTC.

Many counts were recorded for this clone. The chain joins TRBV20-1 to TRBJ2-1; D is unclear. V dropped 3 bases and J dropped 0 bases, with 12 bases sitting between them. Germline V gene data show CDR1 as DFQATT and CDR2 as SNEGSKA (reference sequence). The CDR3 consists of 15 residues. The CDR3, as DNA: TGCAGTGCTAGTCCCTTACCACGCTCCTACAATGAGCAGTTCTTC. Encoded protein: CSASPLPRSYNEQFF.

The V and J genes are TRBV6-2 or TRBV6-3 and TRBJ2-3; D possibly corresponds to TRBD2 (5 bases). This CDR3 comprises 13 residues. Germline V gene data show CDR1 as MNHEY and CDR2 as SVGEGT. Trimming removed 4 bases from V and 5 bases from J, with 10 bases in between. The chain's CDR3 is CASSSREQDTQYF. CDR3 coding DNA: TGTGCCAGCAGTTCGAGGGAGCAAGATACGCAGTATTTT.

This clone was detected many times. The V and J genes are TRBV7-9 and TRBJ2-1, with a tentative D call TRBD1 (5 bases). This CDR3 is 15 amino acids long. Germline CDR1 reads SEHNR; CDR2 reads FQNEAQ (reference sequence). Deletions cut 1 base from V and 2 bases from J, with 9 bases between. The CDR3 protein is CASSLGRVTYNEQFF. The CDR3 coding sequence is TGTGCCAGCAGCTTAGGCAGGGTGACCTACAATGAGCAGTTCTTC.

This clone occurred many times. The DNA of the CDR3 is TGTGCCAGCGTGGGCACAGATACGCAGTATTTT. It encodes CASVGTDTQYF. The rearrangement joins TRBV2 to TRBJ2-3; no clear D gene. This CDR3 contains 11 residues. The V end lost 8 bases, the J end lost 1 base, and 4 bases lay between the germline ends. Germline loops: CDR1 SNHLY, CDR2 FYNNEI.

This clone was detected many times. The chain uses TRBV4-3 and TRBJ2-3; D might be TRBD2 (6 bases). The CDR3 length is 14 residues. In germline, CDR1 is LGHNA, CDR2 YSLEER. With 0 bases removed from V and 4 bases from J, the gap between germline ends came to 8 bases. Here the CDR3 reads CASSQERRADTQYF. The CDR3 coding sequence is TGCGCCAGCAGCCAAGAAAGGAGGGCAGATACGCAGTATTTT.

The V call is TRBV2, the J call TRBJ2-5, with TRBD1 matching 7 bases. Germline assignment: CDR1 SNHLY and CDR2 FYNNEI. V lost 5 bases to trimming and J lost 2 bases; unmatched junction nucleotides: 5. The CDR3 is 14 amino acids. The CDR3 region is CASSRGQSQETQYF. The CDR3 DNA reads as TGTGCCAGCAGTCGGGGACAGTCACAAGAGACCCAGTACTTC.

Note on this clone: Its ends do not fully match the called genes, so a read error is possible. V is TRBV27 and J is TRBJ1-6; no reliable D call. From germline, CDR1 is MNHEY and CDR2 SMNVEV (reference sequence). CDR3 length: 14 amino acids. The CDR3 DNA reads TGTGCCTATCAGGTCCGTGTGGGTAATCCACCCCTCCACTTT. This translates into CAYQVRVGNPPLHF.

This clone was counted many times. V and J are TRBV20-1 and TRBJ2-5, with TRBD2 as a possible D gene (6 bases). The germline V gene has CDR1 DFQATT and CDR2 SNEGSKA (reference sequence). The CDR3 has 12 amino acids. Trimming removed 2 bases from V and 3 bases from J, with 7 bases in between. The CDR3 region has the DNA TGCAGTGCTAGAAGGACTAAAGAGACCCAGTACTTC. Translated: CSARRTKETQYF.

This clone was seen repeatedly, ten times or more. This chain links TRBV6-1 with TRBJ1-5; 8 nucleotides line up with TRBD1. The trim removed 5 bases at V and 5 bases at J, leaving 5 bases unmatched. CDR1 MNHNS and CDR2 SASEGT come from the germline V gene. The CDR3 consists of 14 residues. The DNA of the CDR3 is TGTGCCAGCAGTCTCCGGGACAGGTATCAGCCCCAGCATTTT. Translated: CASSLRDRYQPQHF.

On this clone itself: One end of the junction varies from germline; a read error may be responsible. Other DNA sequences from this sample encode an identical CDR3 as well. The V and J genes are TRBV6-1 and TRBJ2-2; TRBD1 matches 9 bases. The CDR3 is made up of 14 amino acids. Looked up from germline, CDR1 is MNHNS and CDR2 is SASEGT. CDR3 in amino acids: CASRGQGSTGDLFF. The CDR3 nucleotides are TGTGCCAGCAGGGGACAGGGTTCCACCGGGGATCTGTTTTTT.

There are a few counts of this clone. A much larger clone differs by one base, so this may be a read error. The sample has other DNA sequences that encode this CDR3 too. CDR3 residues: CASSHRTIPQGGIGTQYF. In nucleotides, the CDR3 is TGCGCCAGCAGCCACCGCACGATTCCACAGGGGGGGATTGGGACGCAGTATTTT. V gene TRBV3-1 combines with J gene TRBJ2-3, with D possibly TRBD1 on 8 matching bases. Germline CDR1 reads LGHDT; CDR2 reads YNNKEL (reference sequence). The CDR3 has 18 amino acids.